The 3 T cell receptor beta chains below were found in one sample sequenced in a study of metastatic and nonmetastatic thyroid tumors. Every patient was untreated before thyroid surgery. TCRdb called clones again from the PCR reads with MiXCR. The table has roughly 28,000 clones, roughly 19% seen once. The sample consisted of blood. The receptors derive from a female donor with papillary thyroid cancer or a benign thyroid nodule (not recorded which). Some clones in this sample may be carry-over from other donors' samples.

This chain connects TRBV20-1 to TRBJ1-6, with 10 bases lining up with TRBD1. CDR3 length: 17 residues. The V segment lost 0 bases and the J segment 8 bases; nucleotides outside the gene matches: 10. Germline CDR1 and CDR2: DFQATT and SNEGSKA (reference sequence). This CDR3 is CSARDSVTGTGDSPLHF. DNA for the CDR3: TGCAGTGCTAGAGATTCCGTCACCGGGACAGGGGATTCACCCCTCCACTTT.

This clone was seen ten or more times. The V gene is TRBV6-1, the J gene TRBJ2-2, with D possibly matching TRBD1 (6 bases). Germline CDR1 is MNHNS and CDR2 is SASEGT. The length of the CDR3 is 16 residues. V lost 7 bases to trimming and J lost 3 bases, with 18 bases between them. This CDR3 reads CASTPSPGQHTGELFF. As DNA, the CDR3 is TGTGCCAGCACCCCATCACCGGGACAACACACCGGGGAGCTGTTTTTT.

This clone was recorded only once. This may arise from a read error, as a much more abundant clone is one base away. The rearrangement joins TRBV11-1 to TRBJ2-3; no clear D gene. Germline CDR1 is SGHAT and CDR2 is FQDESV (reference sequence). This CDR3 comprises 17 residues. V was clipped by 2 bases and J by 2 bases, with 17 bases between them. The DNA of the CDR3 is TGTGCCAGCAGCTTATTGGAATGGCTGGGGAACACAGATACGCAGTATTTT. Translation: CASSLLEWLGNTDTQYF.